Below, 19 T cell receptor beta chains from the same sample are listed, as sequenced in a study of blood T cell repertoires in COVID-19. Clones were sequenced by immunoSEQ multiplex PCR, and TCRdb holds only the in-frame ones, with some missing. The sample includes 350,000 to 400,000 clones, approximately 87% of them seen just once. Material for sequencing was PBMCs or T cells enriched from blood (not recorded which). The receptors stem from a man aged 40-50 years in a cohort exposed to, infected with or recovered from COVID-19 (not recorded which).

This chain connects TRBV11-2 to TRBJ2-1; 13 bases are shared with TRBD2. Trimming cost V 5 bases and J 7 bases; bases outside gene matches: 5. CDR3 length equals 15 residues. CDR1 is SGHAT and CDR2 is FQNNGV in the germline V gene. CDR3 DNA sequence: TGTGCCAGCAGCCGGGGGACTAGCGGGGAGAATGAGCAGTTCTTC. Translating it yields CASSRGTSGENEQFF.

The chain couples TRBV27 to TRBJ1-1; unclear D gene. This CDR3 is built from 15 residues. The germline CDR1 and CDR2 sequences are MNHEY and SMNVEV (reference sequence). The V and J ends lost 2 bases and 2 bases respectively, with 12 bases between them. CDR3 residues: CASSLRPGVNTEAFF. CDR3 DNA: TGTGCCAGCAGTTTAAGGCCCGGGGTTAACACTGAAGCTTTCTTT.

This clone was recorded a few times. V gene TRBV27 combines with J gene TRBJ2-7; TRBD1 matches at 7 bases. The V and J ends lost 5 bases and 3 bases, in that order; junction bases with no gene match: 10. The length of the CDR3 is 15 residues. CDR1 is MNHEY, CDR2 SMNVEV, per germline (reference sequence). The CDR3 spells CASSLRQGLHYEQYF. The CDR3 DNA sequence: TGTGCCAGCAGTCTGCGACAGGGCCTACACTACGAGCAGTACTTC.

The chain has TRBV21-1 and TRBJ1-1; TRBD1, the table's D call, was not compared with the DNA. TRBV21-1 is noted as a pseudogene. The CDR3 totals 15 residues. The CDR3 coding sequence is TGTGCCAGCAGCAAAGGGACAGCTAGGAACACTGAAGCTTTCTTT. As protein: CASSKGTARNTEAFF.

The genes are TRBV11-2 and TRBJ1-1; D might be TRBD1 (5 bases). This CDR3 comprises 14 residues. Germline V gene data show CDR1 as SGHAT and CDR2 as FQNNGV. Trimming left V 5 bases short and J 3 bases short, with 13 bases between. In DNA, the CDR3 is TGTGCCAGCAGCCCGGGGGGTAGTGACACTGAAGCTTTCTTT. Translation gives CASSPGGSDTEAFF.

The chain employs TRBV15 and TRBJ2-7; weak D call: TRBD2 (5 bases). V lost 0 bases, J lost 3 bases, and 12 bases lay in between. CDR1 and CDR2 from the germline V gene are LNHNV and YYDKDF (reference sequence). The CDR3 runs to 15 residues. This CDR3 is CATSRDLFAGYEQYF. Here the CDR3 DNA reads TGTGCCACCAGCAGAGATTTGTTTGCGGGCTACGAGCAGTACTTC.

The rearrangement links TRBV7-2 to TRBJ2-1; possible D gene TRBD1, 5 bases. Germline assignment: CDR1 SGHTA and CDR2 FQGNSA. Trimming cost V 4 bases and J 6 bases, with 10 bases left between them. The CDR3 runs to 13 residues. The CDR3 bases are TGTGCCAGCAGCTATATAAGGGGCAATGAGCAGTTCTTC. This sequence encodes CASSYIRGNEQFF.

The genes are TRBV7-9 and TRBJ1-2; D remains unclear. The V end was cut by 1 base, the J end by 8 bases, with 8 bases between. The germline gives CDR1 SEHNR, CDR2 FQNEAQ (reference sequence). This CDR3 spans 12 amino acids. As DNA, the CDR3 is TGTGCCAGCAGCTTAGGAGGGAGAGGCTACACCTTC. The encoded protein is CASSLGGRGYTF.

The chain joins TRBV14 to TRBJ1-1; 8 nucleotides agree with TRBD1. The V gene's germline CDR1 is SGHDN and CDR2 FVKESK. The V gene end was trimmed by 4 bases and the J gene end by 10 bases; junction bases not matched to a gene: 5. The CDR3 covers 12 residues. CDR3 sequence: CASSRRQGRAFF. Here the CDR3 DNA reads TGTGCCAGCAGCCGAAGACAGGGGAGAGCTTTCTTT.

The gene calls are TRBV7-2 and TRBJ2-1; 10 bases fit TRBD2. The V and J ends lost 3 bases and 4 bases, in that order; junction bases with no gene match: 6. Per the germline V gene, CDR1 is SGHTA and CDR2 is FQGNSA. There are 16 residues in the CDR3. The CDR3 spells CASSFRTSGFYNEQFF. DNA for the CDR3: TGTGCCAGCAGCTTCCGGACTAGCGGATTTTACAATGAGCAGTTCTTC.

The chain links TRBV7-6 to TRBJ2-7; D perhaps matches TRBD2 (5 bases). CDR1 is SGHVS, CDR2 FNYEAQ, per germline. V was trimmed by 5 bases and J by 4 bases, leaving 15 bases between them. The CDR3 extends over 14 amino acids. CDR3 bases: TGTGCCAGCAGCCAACGGGGTTATTTGTACGAGCAGTACTTC. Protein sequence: CASSQRGYLYEQYF.

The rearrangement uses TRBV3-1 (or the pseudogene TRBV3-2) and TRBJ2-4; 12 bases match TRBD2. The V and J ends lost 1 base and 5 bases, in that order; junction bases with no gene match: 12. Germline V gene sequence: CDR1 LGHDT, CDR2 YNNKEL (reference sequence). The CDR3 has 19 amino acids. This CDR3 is CASSQGLLAGGLLENIQYF. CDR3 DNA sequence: TGTGCCAGCAGCCAAGGGCTTCTAGCGGGAGGGCTCTTAGAAAACATTCAGTACTTC.

CDR3 region: CSASAGTAGQPQHF. The CDR3 nucleotides read TGCAGTGCTAGTGCCGGGACAGCCGGACAGCCCCAGCATTTT. The chain links TRBV20-1 to TRBJ1-5; 7 nucleotides agree with TRBD1. The CDR3 runs 14 residues. V gave up 3 bases and J gave up 7 bases; unmatched junction bases: 9. From germline, CDR1 is DFQATT and CDR2 SNEGSKA (reference sequence).

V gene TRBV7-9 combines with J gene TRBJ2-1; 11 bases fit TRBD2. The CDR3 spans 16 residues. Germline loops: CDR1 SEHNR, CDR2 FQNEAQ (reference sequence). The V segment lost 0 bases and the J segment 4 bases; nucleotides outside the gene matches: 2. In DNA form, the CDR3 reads TGTGCCAGCAGCTTAGCTATAGCGGGAGGGTACAATGAGCAGTTCTTC. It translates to CASSLAIAGGYNEQFF.

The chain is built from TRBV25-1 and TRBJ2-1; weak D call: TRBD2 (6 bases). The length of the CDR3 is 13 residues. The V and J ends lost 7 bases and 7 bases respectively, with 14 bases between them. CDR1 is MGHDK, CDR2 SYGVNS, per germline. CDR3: CASTGLLHNEQFF. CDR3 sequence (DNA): TGTGCCAGCACGGGACTGCTACATAATGAGCAGTTCTTC.

The CDR3 region has the DNA TGTGCCAGCAGGGCGGGAGGGGCAGATACGCAGTATTTT. Translated: CASRAGGADTQYF. The J gene is TRBJ2-3, the V gene TRBV6-5; 9 bases map to TRBD2. In germline, CDR1 is MNHEY, CDR2 SVGAGI. The CDR3 loop spans 13 amino acids. Trimming took 6 bases from V and 4 from J; bases not matched to a gene: 2.

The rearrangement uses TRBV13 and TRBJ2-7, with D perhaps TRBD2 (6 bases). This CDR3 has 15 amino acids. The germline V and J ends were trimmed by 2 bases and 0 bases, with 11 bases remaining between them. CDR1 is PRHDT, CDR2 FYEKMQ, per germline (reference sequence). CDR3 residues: CASSLSGGSSYEQYF. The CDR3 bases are TGTGCCAGCAGCTTAAGTGGGGGGAGCTCCTACGAGCAGTACTTC.

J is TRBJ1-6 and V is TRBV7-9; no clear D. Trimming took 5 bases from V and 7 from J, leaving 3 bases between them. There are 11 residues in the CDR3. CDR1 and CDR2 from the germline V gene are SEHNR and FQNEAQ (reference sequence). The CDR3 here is CASSLNSPLHF. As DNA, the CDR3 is TGTGCCAGCAGCCTGAATTCACCCCTCCACTTT.

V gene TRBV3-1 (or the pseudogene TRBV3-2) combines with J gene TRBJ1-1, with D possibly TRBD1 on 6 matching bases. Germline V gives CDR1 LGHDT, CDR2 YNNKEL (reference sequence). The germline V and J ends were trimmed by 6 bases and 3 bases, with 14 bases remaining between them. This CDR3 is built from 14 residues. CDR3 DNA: TGTGCCAGCAGGCCAGGGGTGCGGGACACTGAAGCTTTCTTT. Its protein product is CASRPGVRDTEAFF.